These T cell receptor beta chains were read from a single sample in a study of breast tumors, draining lymph nodes, adjacent tissues. From the multiplex PCR reads, TCRdb called clonotypes with MiXCR, one entry per CDR3 protein. The sample lists under 25,000 distinct CDR3 sequences, around 55% seen once, with roughly an eighth in the top ten. The material sequenced was breast tumor tissue. These receptors came from a female donor with breast cancer. Some clones in this sample may be carry-over from other donors' samples. CDR3s include the opening cysteine and the closing phenylalanine or tryptophan. The D gene is left open where the match is weak. Where a row states a size, it is once, few, many or the class of an expanded clone; other rows omit it.

many	TRBD2	TRBV9	TRBJ2-2	CASSQGLALTSGELFF	TGTGCCAGCAGCCAGGGACTAGCATTAACCTCCGGGGAGCTGTTTTTT
NA	NA	TRBV20-1	TRBJ2-1	CSAIQGGSSYNEQFF	TGCAGTGCTATCCAGGGGGGGAGCTCCTACAATGAGCAGTTCTTC
NA	NA	TRBV13	TRBJ1-4	CASSLGPREVEKLFF	TGTGCCAGCAGCTTAGGCCCCAGGGAGGTAGAAAAACTGTTTTTT
many	NA	TRBV20-1	TRBJ2-5	CSAPRGVTETQYF	TGCAGTGCTCCTAGGGGGGTTACAGAGACCCAGTACTTC
once	NA	TRBV20-1	TRBJ2-6	CSARPGHLRASGANVLTF	TGCAGTGCTCGACCGGGACACCTAAGAGCCTCTGGGGCCAACGTCCTGACTTTC
few	NA	TRBV12-3/TRBV12-4	TRBJ2-1	CASSLNPEEQFF	TGTGCCAGCAGTTTAAATCCAGAGGAGCAGTTCTTC
large	NA	TRBV5-5	TRBJ1-2	CASSPGTPAFYTF	TGTGCCAGCAGCCCGGGGACACCGGCCTTCTACACCTTC
many	TRBD1	TRBV28	TRBJ2-7	CASSFPGTDHQYF	TGTGCCAGCAGTTTTCCGGGGACAGACCACCAGTACTTC
many	NA	TRBV29-1	TRBJ2-2	CSVEGGAGELFF	TGCAGCGTTGAAGGTGGCGCCGGGGAGCTGTTTTTT
NA	TRBD1	TRBV5-1	TRBJ1-2	CASRGQGANGYTF	TGCGCCAGCAGAGGACAGGGGGCAAATGGCTACACCTTC
many	NA	TRBV30	TRBJ1-5	CAWSTEYSNQPQHF	TGTGCCTGGAGCACAGAGTATAGCAATCAGCCCCAGCATTTT
NA	TRBD1	TRBV2	TRBJ1-2	CASSAVLQGGYGYTF	TGTGCCAGCAGCGCCGTATTACAGGGGGGCTATGGCTACACCTTC
few	NA	TRBV20-1	TRBJ1-2	CSASGRYGYTF	TGCAGTGCTAGCGGCAGATATGGCTACACCTTC
many	NA	TRBV6-6	TRBJ2-5	CASKTEYQETQYF	TGTGCCAGCAAGACAGAGTATCAAGAGACCCAGTACTTC
NA	NA	TRBV7-2	TRBJ1-2	CASSLKGIGYGYTF	TGTGCCAGCAGCTTAAAAGGGATCGGCTATGGCTACACCTTC
medium-sized	NA	TRBV24-1	TRBJ2-1	CATSDTWGEGNNEQFF	TGTGCCACCAGTGACACCTGGGGCGAAGGAAACAATGAGCAGTTCTTC
NA	TRBD1	TRBV2	TRBJ1-6	CAGRGDSPLHF	TGTGCCGGCAGGGGGGATTCACCCCTCCACTTT
many	NA	TRBV29-1	TRBJ1-1	CSSGGGNTEAFF	TGCAGCTCCGGGGGGGGGAACACTGAAGCTTTCTTT
medium-sized	TRBD1	TRBV20-1	TRBJ2-7	CSAPLTGGFRYEQYF	TGCAGTGCTCCTCTCACAGGGGGCTTTCGGTACGAGCAGTACTTC
NA	TRBD2	TRBV7-2	TRBJ2-3	CASSPWGLLTDTQYF	TGTGCCAGCAGCCCCTGGGGACTACTCACAGATACGCAGTATTTT